One and the same sample provided the 2 T cell receptor beta chains below, sequenced in a study of response to subunit inactivated influenza vaccine. MiXCR, run by TCRdb on the RT-PCR reads, gives a single entry per CDR3 protein. The sample yields hundreds of thousands of distinct CDR3 sequences, 15% to 17% seen once. This sample comprised PBMCs from blood, obtained roughly 13 days after vaccination. The receptors were sampled from a man aged 50 or older who received an inactivated influenza vaccine.

The chain couples TRBV10-3 to TRBJ2-3; 12 nucleotides align to TRBD2. J lost 4 bases, V lost 6 bases, and 8 bases had no gene match. The CDR3 length is 16 residues. Germline-derived CDR1 and CDR2 are ENHRY and SYGVKD. The CDR3 coding sequence is TGTGCCATCAGAAGCGGGACTAGCGGGTCCGCAGATACGCAGTATTTT. Its protein product is CAIRSGTSGSADTQYF.

The sample holds a few counts of this clonotype. The chain uses TRBV20-1 and TRBJ1-1, with D maybe TRBD1 (6 bases). The CDR3 extends over 13 amino acids. CDR1 and CDR2 (germline): DFQATT, SNEGSKA (reference sequence). V was cut by 3 bases and J by 6 bases, with 14 bases left in between. CDR3 in amino acids: CSARVTGSAEAFF. The CDR3, as DNA: TGCAGTGCTAGGGTCACAGGGTCTGCTGAAGCTTTCTTT.